Here is one T cell receptor beta chain with its context. The source of the sample is a study of cytomegalovirus exposure and HLA in healthy donors. The PCR had 60 Vbeta and 13 Jbeta primers. Profiling relied on immunoSEQ multiplex PCR, and the TCRdb table lists in-frame clones only, not all of them. The sample includes 160,000 or so clones, roughly 80% of them seen just once. Germline assignment: CDR1 KGHSH and CDR2 LQKENI. The junction had 3 bases not matched to a gene; V was cut back by 3 bases and J by 5 bases. The CDR3 contains 13 residues. The sequenced sample was PBMCs. This receptor was identified in a woman in her fifties or sixties in good health and CMV-seronegative. The chain combines TRBV18 with TRBJ2-7; 8 bases are shared with TRBD1. CDR3 sequence (DNA): TGTGCCAGCTCACCCAACAGGGGGAACGAGCAGTACTTC. It codes for CASSPNRGNEQYF. The full variable domain, in which reference TRBV18 and TRBJ2-7 provide the parts outside the CDR3, is NAGVMQNPRHLVRRRGQEARLRCSPMKGHSHVYWYRQLPEEGLKFMVYLQKENIIDESGMPKERFSAEFPKEGPSILRIQQVVRGDSAAYFCASSPNRGNEQYFGPGTRLTVT.